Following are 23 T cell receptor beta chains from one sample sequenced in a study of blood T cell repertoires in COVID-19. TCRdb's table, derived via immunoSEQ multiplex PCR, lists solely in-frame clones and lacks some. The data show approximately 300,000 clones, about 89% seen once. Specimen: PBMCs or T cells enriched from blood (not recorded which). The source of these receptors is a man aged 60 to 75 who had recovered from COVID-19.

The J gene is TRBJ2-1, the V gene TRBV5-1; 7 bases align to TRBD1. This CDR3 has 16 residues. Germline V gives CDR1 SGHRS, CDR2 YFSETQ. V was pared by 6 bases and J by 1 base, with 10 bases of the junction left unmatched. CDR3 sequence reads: CASKTGSPGSYNEQFF. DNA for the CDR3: TGCGCCAGCAAGACAGGGTCCCCGGGATCCTACAATGAGCAGTTCTTC.

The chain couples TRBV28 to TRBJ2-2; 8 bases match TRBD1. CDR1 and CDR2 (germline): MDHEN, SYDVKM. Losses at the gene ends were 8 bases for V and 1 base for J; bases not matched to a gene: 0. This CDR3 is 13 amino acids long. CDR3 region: CASDRGNTGELFF. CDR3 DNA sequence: TGTGCCAGCGACAGGGGGAACACCGGGGAGCTGTTTTTT.

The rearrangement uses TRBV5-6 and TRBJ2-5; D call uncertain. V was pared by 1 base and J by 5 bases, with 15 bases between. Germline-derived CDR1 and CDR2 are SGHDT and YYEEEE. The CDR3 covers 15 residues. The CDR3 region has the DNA TGTGCCAGCAGCTTGTTCTGGAAGGAGATGGAGACCCAGTACTTC. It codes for CASSLFWKEMETQYF.

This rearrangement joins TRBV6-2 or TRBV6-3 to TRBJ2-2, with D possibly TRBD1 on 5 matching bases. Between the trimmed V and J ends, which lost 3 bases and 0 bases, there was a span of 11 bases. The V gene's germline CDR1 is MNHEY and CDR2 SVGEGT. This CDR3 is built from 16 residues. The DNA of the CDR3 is TGTGCCAGCAGTTATCACAGGCGACCGAACACCGGGGAGCTGTTTTTT. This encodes CASSYHRRPNTGELFF.

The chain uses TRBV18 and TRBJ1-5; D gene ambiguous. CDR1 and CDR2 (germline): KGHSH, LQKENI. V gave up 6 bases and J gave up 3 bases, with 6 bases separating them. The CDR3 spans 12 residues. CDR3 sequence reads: CASSLNNQPQHF. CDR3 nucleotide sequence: TGTGCCAGCTCCCTTAACAATCAGCCCCAGCATTTT.

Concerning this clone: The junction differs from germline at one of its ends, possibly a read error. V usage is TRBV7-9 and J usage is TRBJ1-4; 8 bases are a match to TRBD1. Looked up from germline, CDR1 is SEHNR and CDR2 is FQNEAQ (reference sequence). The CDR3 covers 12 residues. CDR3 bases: TGTGCCAGCAGCCACCCCGGACAGGGTCAGGTTTTT. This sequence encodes CASSHPGQGQVF.

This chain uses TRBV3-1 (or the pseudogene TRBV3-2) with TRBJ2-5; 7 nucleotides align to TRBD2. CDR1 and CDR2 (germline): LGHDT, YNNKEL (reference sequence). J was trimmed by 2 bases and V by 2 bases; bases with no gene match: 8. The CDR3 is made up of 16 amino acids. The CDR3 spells CASSQLSGAPQETQYF. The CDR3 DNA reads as TGTGCCAGCAGCCAACTAAGCGGGGCGCCTCAAGAGACCCAGTACTTC.

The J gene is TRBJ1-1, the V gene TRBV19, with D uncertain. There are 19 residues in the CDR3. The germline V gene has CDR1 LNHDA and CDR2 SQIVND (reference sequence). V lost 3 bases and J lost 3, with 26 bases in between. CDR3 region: CASSIDSGRGDGRDTEAFF. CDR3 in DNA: TGTGCCAGTAGTATTGATTCAGGTCGGGGAGACGGGAGGGACACTGAAGCTTTCTTT.

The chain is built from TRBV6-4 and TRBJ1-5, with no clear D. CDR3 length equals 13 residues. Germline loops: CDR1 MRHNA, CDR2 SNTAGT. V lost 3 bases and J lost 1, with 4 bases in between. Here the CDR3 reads CASSEESNQPQHF. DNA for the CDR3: TGTGCCAGCAGTGAAGAGAGCAATCAGCCCCAGCATTTT.

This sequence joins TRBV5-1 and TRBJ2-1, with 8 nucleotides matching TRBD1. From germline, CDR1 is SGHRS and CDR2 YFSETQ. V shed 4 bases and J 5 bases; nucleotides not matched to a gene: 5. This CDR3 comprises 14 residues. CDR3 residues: CASSLQGVDNEQFF. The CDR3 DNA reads TGCGCCAGCAGCCTACAGGGGGTCGACAATGAGCAGTTCTTC. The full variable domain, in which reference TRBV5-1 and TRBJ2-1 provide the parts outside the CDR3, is KAGVTQTPRYLIKTRGQQVTLSCSPISGHRSVSWYQQTPGQGLQFLFEYFSETQRNKGNFPGRFSGRQFSNSRSEMNVSTLELGDSALYLCASSLQGVDNEQFFGPGTRLTVL.

CDR3 loop: CASSVGQLRYNEQFF. In DNA, the CDR3 is TGTGCCAGCAGCGTGGGGCAGCTCCGTTACAATGAGCAGTTCTTC. The rearrangement joins TRBV9 to TRBJ2-1; weak D call: TRBD1 (5 bases). CDR1 and CDR2 (germline): SGDLS, YYNGEE. The CDR3 totals 15 residues. Between the trimmed V and J ends, which lost 2 bases and 4 bases, there was a span of 13 bases.

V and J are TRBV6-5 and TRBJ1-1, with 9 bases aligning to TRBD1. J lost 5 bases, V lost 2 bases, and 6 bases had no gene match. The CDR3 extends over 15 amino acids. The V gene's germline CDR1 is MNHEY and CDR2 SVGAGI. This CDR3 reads CASSYPTGGGTEAFF. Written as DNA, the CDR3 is TGTGCCAGCAGTTACCCGACAGGGGGTGGTACTGAAGCTTTCTTT.

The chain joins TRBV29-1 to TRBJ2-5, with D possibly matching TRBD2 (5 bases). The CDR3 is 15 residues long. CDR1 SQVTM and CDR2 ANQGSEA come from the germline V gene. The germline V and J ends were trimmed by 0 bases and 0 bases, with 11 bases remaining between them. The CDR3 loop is CSVEDRGQYQETQYF. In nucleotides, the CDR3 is TGCAGCGTTGAAGATCGAGGGCAGTACCAAGAGACCCAGTACTTC.

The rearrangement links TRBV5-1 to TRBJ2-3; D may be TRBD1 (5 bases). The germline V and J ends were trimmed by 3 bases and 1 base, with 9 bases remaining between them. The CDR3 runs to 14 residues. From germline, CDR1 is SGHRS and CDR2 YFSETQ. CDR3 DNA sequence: TGCGCCAGCAGCTCAGGACAACGCACAGATACGCAGTATTTT. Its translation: CASSSGQRTDTQYF. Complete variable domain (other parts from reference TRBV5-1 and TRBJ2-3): KAGVTQTPRYLIKTRGQQVTLSCSPISGHRSVSWYQQTPGQGLQFLFEYFSETQRNKGNFPGRFSGRQFSNSRSEMNVSTLELGDSALYLCASSSGQRTDTQYFGPGTRLTVL.

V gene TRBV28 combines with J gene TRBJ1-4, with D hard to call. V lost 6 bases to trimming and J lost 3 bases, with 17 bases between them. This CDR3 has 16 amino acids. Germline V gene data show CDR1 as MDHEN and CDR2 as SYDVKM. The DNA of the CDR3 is TGTGCCAGCAGGCCGTCCCCCCGCGCGGCTAATGAAAAACTGTTTTTT. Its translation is CASRPSPRAANEKLFF.

The CDR3 DNA sequence: TGTGCCAGCAGTTACTTAGACAATGAGCAGTTCTTC. This encodes CASSYLDNEQFF. The chain employs TRBV6-2 or TRBV6-3 and TRBJ2-1; D is unresolved. The CDR3 spans 12 residues. Germline V gives CDR1 MNHEY, CDR2 SVGEGT. Trimming removed 1 base at V and 5 bases at J, with 3 bases between.

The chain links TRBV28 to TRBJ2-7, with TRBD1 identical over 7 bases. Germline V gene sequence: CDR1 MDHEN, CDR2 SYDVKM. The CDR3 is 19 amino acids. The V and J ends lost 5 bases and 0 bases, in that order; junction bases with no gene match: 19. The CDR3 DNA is TGTGCCAGCAGTCCCCTCCGGGACAGTATGGACTGGAGCTCCTACGAGCAGTACTTC. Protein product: CASSPLRDSMDWSSYEQYF.

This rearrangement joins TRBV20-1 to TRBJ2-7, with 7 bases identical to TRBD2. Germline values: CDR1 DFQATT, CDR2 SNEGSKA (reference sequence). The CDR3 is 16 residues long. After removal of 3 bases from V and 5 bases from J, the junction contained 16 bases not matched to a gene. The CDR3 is CSASQGGTLSAHEQYF. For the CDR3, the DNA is TGCAGTGCTAGTCAGGGAGGGACTTTGAGTGCCCACGAGCAGTACTTC.

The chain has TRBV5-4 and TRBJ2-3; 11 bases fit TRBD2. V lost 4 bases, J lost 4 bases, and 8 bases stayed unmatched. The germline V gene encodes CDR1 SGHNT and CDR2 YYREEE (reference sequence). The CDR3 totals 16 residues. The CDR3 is CASSIRLAGPADTQYF. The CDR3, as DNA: TGTGCCAGCAGCATACGACTAGCGGGACCAGCAGATACGCAGTATTTT.

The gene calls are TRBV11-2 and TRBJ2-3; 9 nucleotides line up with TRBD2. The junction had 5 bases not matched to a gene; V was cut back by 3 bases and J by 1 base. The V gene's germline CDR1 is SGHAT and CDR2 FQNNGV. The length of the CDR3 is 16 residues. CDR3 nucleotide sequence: TGTGCCAGCAGCTTGCTTAGCGGGAGAGGCACAGATACGCAGTATTTT. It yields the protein CASSLLSGRGTDTQYF.

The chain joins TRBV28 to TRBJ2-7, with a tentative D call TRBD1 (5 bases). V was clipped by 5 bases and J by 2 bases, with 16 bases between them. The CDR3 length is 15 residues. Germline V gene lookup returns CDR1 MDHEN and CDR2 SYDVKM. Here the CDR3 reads CASSTPHRFTYEQYF. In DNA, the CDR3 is TGTGCCAGCAGTACCCCTCACAGGTTTACCTACGAGCAGTACTTC.

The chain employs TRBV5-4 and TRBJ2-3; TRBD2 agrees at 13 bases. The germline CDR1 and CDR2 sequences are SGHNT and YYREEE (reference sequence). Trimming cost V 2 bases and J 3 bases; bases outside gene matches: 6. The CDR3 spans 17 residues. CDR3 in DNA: TGTGCCAGCAGCTTTCGACTAGCGGGAGGAGGAACAGATACGCAGTATTTT. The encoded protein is CASSFRLAGGGTDTQYF.

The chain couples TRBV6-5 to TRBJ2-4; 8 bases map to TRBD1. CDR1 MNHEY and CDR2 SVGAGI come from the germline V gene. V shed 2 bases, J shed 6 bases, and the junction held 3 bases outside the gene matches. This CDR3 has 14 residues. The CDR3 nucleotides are TGTGCCAGCAGTTACGGGACAGGAGGAAACATTCAGTACTTC. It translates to CASSYGTGGNIQYF.